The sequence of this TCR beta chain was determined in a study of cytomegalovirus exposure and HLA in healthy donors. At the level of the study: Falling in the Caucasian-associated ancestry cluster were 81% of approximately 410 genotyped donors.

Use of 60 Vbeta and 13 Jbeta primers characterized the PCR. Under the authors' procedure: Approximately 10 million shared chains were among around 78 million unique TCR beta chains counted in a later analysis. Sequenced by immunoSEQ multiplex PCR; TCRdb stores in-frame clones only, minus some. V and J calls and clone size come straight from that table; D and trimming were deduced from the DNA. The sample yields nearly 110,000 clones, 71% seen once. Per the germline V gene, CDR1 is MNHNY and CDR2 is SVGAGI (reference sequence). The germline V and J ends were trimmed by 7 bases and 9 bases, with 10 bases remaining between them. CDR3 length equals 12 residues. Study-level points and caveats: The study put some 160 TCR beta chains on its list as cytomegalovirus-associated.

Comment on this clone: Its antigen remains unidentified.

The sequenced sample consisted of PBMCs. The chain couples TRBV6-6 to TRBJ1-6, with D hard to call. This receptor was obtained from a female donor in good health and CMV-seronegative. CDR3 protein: CASTPDGSPLHF. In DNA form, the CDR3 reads TGTGCCAGCACGCCAGATGGTTCACCCCTCCACTTT.